The 20 T cell receptor beta chains below all came from one sample that was sequenced in a study of blood T cells in healthy people across ages (dated by TCRdb to 2013 to 2016). Receptors were amplified or captured by 5' RACE. The data were produced on an Illumina HiSeq 2500. A second about 7 to 11 cycle PCR used a sample-barcoded 5' primer and a J-beta primer mix. TCRdb reprocessing: public reads trimmed at Q25 with fastp, clones called with MiXCR, in-frame beta chains kept. Merged by CDR3 protein, the rows form single entries marked with the most common genes and DNA. Counted in this sample were around 800,000 distinct CDR3 sequences; around a quarter of them appeared once. Over 2.5% of the sample is in the top ten clones. The sample also formed part of further work on T cells of mothers and their children.

The sequencing sample was made of blood. All receptors come from a boy between 10 and 17 years old in good health.

This rearrangement joins TRBV12-3 or TRBV12-4 to TRBJ2-5, with D possibly TRBD2 on 6 matching bases. TRBJ2-7 explains the end of the DNA better; the J call may be wrong. The CDR3 is 14 amino acids. CDR3 in amino acids: CASSLVGGAHEQYF. Written as DNA, the CDR3 is TGTGCCAGCAGTTTAGTCGGAGGGGCCCACGAGCAGTACTTC.

The rearrangement uses TRBV6-5 and TRBJ2-7; TRBD1 aligns across 10 bases. The V gene's germline CDR1 is MNHEY and CDR2 SVGAGI. J was trimmed by 3 bases and V by 8 bases; bases with no gene match: 4. This CDR3 comprises 13 residues. CDR3 in amino acids: CASGRDRGYEQYF. CDR3 nucleotides: TGTGCCAGCGGAAGGGACAGGGGCTACGAGCAGTACTTC.

The chain has TRBV20-1 and TRBJ2-5, with no clear D. Gene TRBJ2-7 matches the end of the DNA better, so the J call may be wrong. This CDR3 contains 12 residues. CDR1 DFQATT and CDR2 SNEGSKA come from the germline V gene (reference sequence). The CDR3: CSAVRSAYEQYF. The CDR3 DNA is TGCAGTGCTGTACGATCAGCCTACGAGCAGTACTTC.

The CDR3 loop is CASRGTGAIEQYF. CDR3 nucleotides: TGTGCCAGCAGAGGAACAGGGGCAATCGAGCAGTACTTC. The chain joins TRBV6-5 to TRBJ2-7; 7 bases align to TRBD1. Germline V gene data show CDR1 as MNHEY and CDR2 as SVGAGI. The CDR3 sequence is 13 residues long. V lost 6 bases to trimming and J lost 6 bases; unmatched junction nucleotides: 8.

This clonotype showed up just a few times. The chain is built from TRBV11-2 and TRBJ2-1; 15 bases are a match to TRBD2. Trimming at V came to 2 bases and at J to 1 base, leaving 3 bases not matched to a gene. CDR3 length: 18 amino acids. Germline assignment: CDR1 SGHAT and CDR2 FQNNGV. The DNA of the CDR3 is TGTGCCAGCAGCTTACCGGGACTAGCGGGGGGTTCCTACAATGAGCAGTTCTTC. It translates to CASSLPGLAGGSYNEQFF.

This clonotype was seen a handful of times. The chain joins TRBV7-9 to TRBJ2-5; unclear D gene. Between the trimmed V and J ends, which lost 3 bases and 5 bases, there was a span of 13 bases. Germline CDR1 reads SEHNR; CDR2 reads FQNEAQ (reference sequence). This CDR3 region has 14 residues. CDR3 DNA: TGTGCCAGCAGCTTTACGGCAGTCGGGGAGACCCAGTACTTC. Its translation: CASSFTAVGETQYF.

The rearrangement links TRBV28 to TRBJ2-6; D not certain. The germline gives CDR1 MDHEN, CDR2 SYDVKM. The V end was cut by 5 bases, the J end by 3 bases, with 14 bases between. The CDR3 extends over 16 amino acids. As DNA, the CDR3 is TGTGCCAGCAGTCTAGACACAGTCTTTGGGGCCAACGTCCTGACTTTC. Translation: CASSLDTVFGANVLTF. Supplemented by reference TRBV28 and TRBJ2-6, the full variable domain reads DVKVTQSSRYLVKRTGEKVFLECVQDMDHENMFWYRQDPGLGLRLIYFSYDVKMKEKGDIPEGYSVSREKKERFSLILESASTNQTSMYLCASSLDTVFGANVLTFGAGSRLTVL.

The rearrangement links TRBV11-2 to TRBJ1-2; no clear D gene. V was cut by 4 bases and J by 7 bases, with 16 bases left in between. The CDR3 covers 14 residues. Germline assignment: CDR1 SGHAT and CDR2 FQNNGV. DNA for the CDR3: TGTGCCAGCAGCTACGCGCCGGAGGCGAGTGGCTACACCTTC. Translation gives CASSYAPEASGYTF.

Regarding this clonotype: A read error may produce the germline difference seen at one junction end. The chain combines TRBV27 with TRBJ2-4; D gene unclear. The CDR3 consists of 14 residues. CDR1 MNHEY and CDR2 SMNVEV come from the germline V gene (reference sequence). The CDR3 sequence is CGSSLGLRANIQYF. DNA for the CDR3: TGTGGCAGCAGTTTAGGTCTAAGGGCAAACATTCAGTACTTC.

A few counts support this clonotype. The genes are TRBV12-5 and TRBJ2-1; TRBD2 matches at 8 bases. CDR3 length: 17 residues. The trim removed 0 bases at V and 4 bases at J, leaving 8 bases unmatched. Per the germline V gene, CDR1 is LGHNT and CDR2 is FRNRAP. The CDR3, as DNA: TGTGCTAGTGGTTTGGTAGTAGGTAGCGGGACATACAATGAGCAGTTCTTC. Protein product: CASGLVVGSGTYNEQFF.

Only a few counts were recorded for this clonotype. The rearrangement joins TRBV3-1 to TRBJ1-4; D is uncertain. This CDR3 is built from 15 residues. Looked up from germline, CDR1 is LGHDT and CDR2 is YNNKEL (reference sequence). V was clipped by 4 bases and J by 0 bases, with 9 bases between them. The CDR3 DNA sequence: TGTGCCAGCAGCCCCCTACACACAACTAATGAAAAACTGTTTTTT. Its protein is CASSPLHTTNEKLFF. Combining the CDR3 with reference TRBV3-1 and TRBJ1-4 gives the whole variable domain DTAVSQTPKYLVTQMGNDKSIKCEQNLGHDTMYWYKQDSKKFLKIMFSYNNKELIINETVPNRFSPKSPDKAHLNLHINSLELGDSAVYFCASSPLHTTNEKLFFGSGTQLSVL.

This clonotype came up a few times. This rearrangement joins TRBV5-5 to TRBJ2-4; TRBD2 agrees at 8 bases. Unmatched junction bases numbered 9, after V lost 4 bases and J lost 3 bases. Germline V gene sequence: CDR1 SGHKS, CDR2 YYEKEE (reference sequence). The length of the CDR3 is 16 residues. CDR3 DNA: TGTGCCAGCAGCCCGTTGCCCGGGAGGGGCAAAAACATTCAGTACTTC. Translation gives CASSPLPGRGKNIQYF.

This clonotype was seen more than once but under ten times. The chain has TRBV11-1 and TRBJ2-7, with 7 nucleotides matching TRBD2. The CDR3 totals 14 residues. In germline, CDR1 is SGHAT, CDR2 FQDESV (reference sequence). The junction had 5 bases not matched to a gene; V was cut back by 3 bases and J by 3 bases. CDR3 nucleotides: TGTGCCAGCAGCTTTGCGGGGGTGAACTACGAGCAGTACTTC. Encoded protein: CASSFAGVNYEQYF.

The V call is TRBV2, the J call TRBJ2-7, with D possibly matching TRBD2 (6 bases). Germline CDR1 is SNHLY and CDR2 is FYNNEI. There are 13 residues in the CDR3. The germline V and J ends were trimmed by 2 bases and 6 bases, with 11 bases remaining between them. The CDR3 nucleotides are TGTGCCAGCAGTGAAAGGAGGGGCTCCGAGCAGTACTTC. Translating it yields CASSERRGSEQYF.

This rearrangement joins TRBV9 to TRBJ1-6; the D is unclear. V lost 4 bases, J lost 2 bases, and 7 bases lay in between. CDR3 size: 14 residues. From germline, CDR1 is SGDLS and CDR2 YYNGEE. The chain's CDR3 is CASSSATYNSPLHF. The CDR3 nucleotides are TGTGCCAGCAGCTCTGCGACCTATAATTCACCCCTCCACTTT.

The sample holds a few counts of this clonotype. The chain uses TRBV12-3 or TRBV12-4 and TRBJ1-4; D is uncertain. V shed 7 bases and J shed 8 bases, with 17 bases lying between them. This CDR3 has 14 residues. CDR3 in DNA: TGTGCCAGCACCACACCGGACCCCTCCGAAAAACTGTTTTTT. Encoded protein: CASTTPDPSEKLFF.

This clonotype appeared a few times. This chain joins TRBV9 and TRBJ2-5; the D is unclear. Trimming pared 0 bases from V and 3 bases from J, leaving 9 bases between. This CDR3 contains 14 residues. The germline V gene has CDR1 SGDLS and CDR2 YYNGEE. CDR3 nucleotides: TGTGCCAGCAGCGTAGGGCAGTGGGAAGAGACCCAGTACTTC. Encoded protein: CASSVGQWEETQYF.

Notes on this clonotype: A read error may be the cause here, since a much bigger clone is one base away. This rearrangement joins TRBV18 to TRBJ2-3; D perhaps matches TRBD1 (5 bases). Per germline, CDR1 KGHSH and CDR2 LQKENI. CDR3 length equals 14 residues. CDR3 nucleotides: TGTGCCAGCTCAGTTCAGGGCGACACAGATACGCAGGATTTT. Translated, it gives CASSVQGDTDTQDF. Based on the CDR3 plus reference TRBV18 and TRBJ2-3, the full variable domain is NAGVMQNPRHLVRRRGQEARLRCSPMKGHSHVYWYRQLPEEGLKFMVYLQKENIIDESGMPKERFSAEFPKEGPSILRIQQVVRGDSAAYFCASSVQGDTDTQDFGPGTRLTVL.

Only a few counts were recorded for this clonotype. J is TRBJ1-1 and V is TRBV20-1, with 8 bases identical to TRBD1. The length of the CDR3 is 15 residues. Looked up from germline, CDR1 is DFQATT and CDR2 is SNEGSKA (reference sequence). The trim removed 0 bases at V and 2 bases at J, leaving 5 bases unmatched. Here the CDR3 DNA reads TGCAGTGCTAGAGATGGTACAGGGGGAAACACTGAAGCTTTCTTT. It specifies CSARDGTGGNTEAFF.

This clonotype has just a few counts. V gene TRBV20-1 combines with J gene TRBJ2-1; TRBD2 matches 7 bases. Germline lookup yields CDR1 DFQATT and CDR2 SNEGSKA (reference sequence). The V gene end was trimmed by 6 bases and the J gene end by 13 bases; junction bases not matched to a gene: 18. This CDR3 region has 14 residues. The CDR3 loop reads CSAHEPGGGGLQFF. CDR3 bases: TGCAGTGCCCATGAACCGGGGGGAGGCGGATTACAGTTCTTC.